Reported below is one TCR beta chain. As yet, its antigen is unknown. The sample belongs to a study of shared clonotypes between healthy human individuals. Study results and limitations: Rarefaction curves obtained for sorted subsets showed sequencing incomplete despite large depth.

Naive-designated CD8 cells lacked CD45RO, were positively enriched for CCR7, and omitted terminally differentiated effector memory CD45RA+ cells. TCRdb's copy holds only in-frame clones and misses some; the assay was immunoSEQ multiplex PCR. The sample lists about 2.2 million clones; 80% to 95% were seen once. Trimming pared 3 bases from V and 5 bases from J, leaving 13 bases between. Germline values: CDR1 MGHRA, CDR2 YSYEKL. This CDR3 contains 14 residues. The rearrangement joins TRBV4-1 to TRBJ2-5; D call uncertain. This TCR was recovered from a man younger than 35 in good health. Some clones in this sample may be carry-over from other donors' samples. The specimen sequenced was naive CD8+ T cells from PBMCs. Here the CDR3 reads CASSHDTRQETQYF. CDR3 DNA sequence: TGCGCCAGCAGCCACGACACCCGCCAGGAGACCCAGTACTTC.